Below, 28 T cell receptor beta chains from the same sample are listed, as sequenced in a study of cytomegalovirus exposure and HLA in healthy donors. 60 Vbeta and 13 Jbeta primers were used in PCR. This table comes from immunoSEQ multiplex PCR, and its TCRdb copy is limited to in-frame clones, with some not included. The sample carries over 150,000 clones, around 80% recorded once. Sequenced sample: PBMCs. These TCRs come from a woman in her 30s in good health and CMV-seropositive.

The chain has TRBV5-1 and TRBJ1-3; D unresolved. Per the germline V gene, CDR1 is SGHRS and CDR2 is YFSETQ. Trimming cost V 1 base and J 0 bases, with 8 bases left between them. This CDR3 has 15 amino acids. Here the CDR3 DNA reads TGCGCCAGCAGCTTGTCGCCGAGCTCTGGAAACACCATATATTTT. Protein sequence: CASSLSPSSGNTIYF.

V usage is TRBV30 and J usage is TRBJ2-7, with 10 bases that match TRBD1. This CDR3 comprises 13 residues. V gave up 2 bases and J gave up 9 bases; unmatched junction bases: 7. The germline CDR1 and CDR2 sequences are GTSNPN and SVGIG (reference sequence). In DNA, the CDR3 is TGTGCCTGGAGTCTACCGGACAGGGGGTTGCAGTACTTC. Amino acids: CAWSLPDRGLQYF.

The rearrangement uses TRBV2 and TRBJ1-5, with D tentatively TRBD1 (6 bases). The CDR3 consists of 17 residues. Trimming shortened V by 5 bases and J by 2 bases, and 19 bases separated the two germline ends. Germline CDR1 SNHLY, CDR2 FYNNEI. CDR3 region: CASSRRQVWGGNQPQHF. The CDR3 DNA reads as TGTGCCAGCAGTCGACGACAGGTCTGGGGCGGCAATCAGCCCCAGCATTTT.

V is TRBV7-2 and J is TRBJ2-7; D unclear. V was pared by 5 bases and J by 3 bases, with 14 bases between. Germline V gives CDR1 SGHTA, CDR2 FQGNSA. The CDR3 sequence is 14 residues long. The CDR3 DNA reads as TGTGCCAGCAGCGTCACATGGCCTCGCTACGAGCAGTACTTC. Its protein product is CASSVTWPRYEQYF.

As to this clone: This specimen includes other DNA sequences encoding the same CDR3. CDR3 DNA: TGTGCCAGCAGTTTGGGAGGAACAGATACGCAGTATTTT. Translation gives CASSLGGTDTQYF. The chain joins TRBV28 to TRBJ2-3; possibly TRBD2 for D (6 bases). The length of the CDR3 is 13 residues. Germline assignment: CDR1 MDHEN and CDR2 SYDVKM. V lost 3 bases and J lost 3, with 7 bases in between.

This sequence joins TRBV19 and TRBJ1-3, with TRBD1 as a possible D gene (5 bases). The V and J ends lost 7 bases and 0 bases respectively, with 10 bases between them. Germline CDR1 and CDR2: LNHDA and SQIVND (reference sequence). The CDR3 runs to 14 residues. The CDR3 protein is CASNTGFSGNTIYF. DNA for the CDR3: TGTGCCAGTAATACAGGTTTCTCTGGAAACACCATATATTTT.

CDR3: CASSEWGGAGELFF. CDR3 coding DNA: TGTGCCAGCAGTGAATGGGGGGGCGCCGGGGAGCTGTTTTTT. V usage is TRBV25-1 and J usage is TRBJ2-2, with TRBD2 as a possible D gene (7 bases). This CDR3 has 14 amino acids. The V gene lost 1 base and the J gene lost 6 bases, with 9 bases spanning the gap. CDR1 is MGHDK and CDR2 is SYGVNS in the germline V gene.

The genes are TRBV29-1 and TRBJ1-3; D possibly corresponds to TRBD1 (5 bases). The CDR3 has 13 residues. Germline CDR1 reads SQVTM; CDR2 reads ANQGSEA. Trimming took 5 bases from V and 0 from J, leaving 8 bases between them. The CDR3 DNA reads as TGCAGCGTTCAGGACACCTCTGGAAACACCATATATTTT. It yields the protein CSVQDTSGNTIYF.

CDR3 in amino acids: CASSRTGSYEQYF. Written as DNA, the CDR3 is TGTGCCAGCAGTCGGACAGGTAGCTACGAGCAGTACTTC. V usage is TRBV28 and J usage is TRBJ2-7; 7 bases align to TRBD1. From germline, CDR1 is MDHEN and CDR2 SYDVKM. V gave up 5 bases and J gave up 3 bases; unmatched junction bases: 4. The CDR3 has 13 residues. The full variable domain, in which reference TRBV28 and TRBJ2-7 provide the parts outside the CDR3, is DVKVTQSSRYLVKRTGEKVFLECVQDMDHENMFWYRQDPGLGLRLIYFSYDVKMKEKGDIPEGYSVSREKKERFSLILESASTNQTSMYLCASSRTGSYEQYFGPGTRLTVT.

The chain recombines TRBV7-9 with TRBJ2-7; D unresolved. Germline V CDR1 and CDR2: SEHNR, FQNEAQ (reference sequence). This CDR3 has 12 residues. Trimming removed 1 base from V and 6 bases from J, with 7 bases in between. For the CDR3, the DNA is TGTGCCAGCAGCTTAGGACGAGGCGAGCAGTACTTC. It specifies CASSLGRGEQYF.

The J gene is TRBJ1-6, the V gene TRBV27, with D unresolved. The CDR3 covers 15 residues. V was cut by 6 bases and J by 0 bases, with 9 bases left in between. Germline lookup yields CDR1 MNHEY and CDR2 SMNVEV (reference sequence). CDR3 in DNA: TGTGCCAGCAGAGAATGGAGCTCCTATAATTCACCCCTCCACTTT. Translated: CASREWSSYNSPLHF.

This chain connects TRBV19 to TRBJ1-6, with 7 bases lining up with TRBD1. CDR1 and CDR2 (germline): LNHDA, SQIVND (reference sequence). Trimming took 6 bases from V and 15 from J; bases not matched to a gene: 14. The CDR3 totals 14 residues. CDR3 DNA: TGTGCCAGTAGCCGAGGGACAGAGAGTCTTGTCCTCCACTTT. Translated, it gives CASSRGTESLVLHF.

This clone was recorded a few times. V gene TRBV5-1 combines with J gene TRBJ1-4; possible D gene TRBD1, 5 bases. CDR3 length: 16 amino acids. The V gene's germline CDR1 is SGHRS and CDR2 YFSETQ. V was cut by 4 bases and J by 7 bases, with 20 bases left in between. This CDR3 is CASSPDPPGQSEKLFF. CDR3 DNA: TGCGCCAGCAGCCCGGACCCACCCGGACAAAGTGAAAAACTGTTTTTT.

A few counts support this clone. The chain couples TRBV7-3 to TRBJ2-5; TRBD2 aligns across 10 bases. V gave up 3 bases and J gave up 5 bases; unmatched junction bases: 12. Germline-derived CDR1 and CDR2 are SGHTA and FQGTGA. The CDR3 has 17 amino acids. The CDR3: CASSFPGTGLARETQYF. In DNA form, the CDR3 reads TGTGCCAGCAGCTTCCCCGGCACGGGACTAGCGCGGGAGACCCAGTACTTC.

The sample holds one count of this clone. V gene TRBV9 combines with J gene TRBJ2-5; TRBD2 matches at 8 bases. Per germline, CDR1 SGDLS and CDR2 YYNGEE. The V segment lost 4 bases and the J segment 2 bases; nucleotides outside the gene matches: 7. The CDR3 totals 15 residues. The CDR3: CASSPGLVRQETQYF. In DNA, the CDR3 is TGTGCCAGCAGCCCGGGACTAGTCAGGCAAGAGACCCAGTACTTC.

The chain employs TRBV5-1 and TRBJ1-1, with a weak D call TRBD1 (6 bases). The CDR3 contains 16 residues. The V end was cut by 4 bases, the J end by 4 bases, with 20 bases between. Germline V gives CDR1 SGHRS, CDR2 YFSETQ. CDR3 in DNA: TGCGCCAGCAGCCCGTCGGCCACAGGGCTGGGCACTGAAGCTTTCTTT. It specifies CASSPSATGLGTEAFF.

The V and J genes are TRBV11-2 and TRBJ2-7; 11 bases align to TRBD2. The CDR3 has 15 amino acids. Germline CDR1 is SGHAT and CDR2 is FQNNGV. V was pared by 4 bases and J by 3 bases, with 5 bases of the junction left unmatched. CDR3 nucleotides: TGTGCCAGCAGCTCGATAGCGGGGGGGCTCTACGAGCAGTACTTC. Translated: CASSSIAGGLYEQYF.

This clone was detected once. The V gene is TRBV5-5, the J gene TRBJ1-2; the match to TRBD1 covers 8 bases. The V and J ends lost 4 bases and 4 bases, in that order; junction bases with no gene match: 9. The CDR3 extends over 15 amino acids. Germline CDR1 is SGHKS and CDR2 is YYEKEE (reference sequence). The CDR3 DNA sequence: TGTGCCAGCAGCGTTCCGGGACAGGCAATCTATGGCTACACCTTC. This codes for CASSVPGQAIYGYTF.

This clone has just one count. This same CDR3 is encoded by further DNA sequences in the sample. J is TRBJ1-2 and V is TRBV7-8; weak D call: TRBD1 (6 bases). Germline CDR1 SGHVS, CDR2 FQNEAQ. The V end was cut by 1 base, the J end by 7 bases, with 16 bases between. The CDR3 runs 15 residues. CDR3 in DNA: TGTGCCAGCAGCTTAGTGGTGGCAGGGGTCTCTGGCTACACCTTC. Translating gives CASSLVVAGVSGYTF.

The chain has TRBV6-5 and TRBJ2-2; 8 bases line up with TRBD2. The CDR3 contains 14 residues. V dropped 4 bases and J dropped 7; count of bases not matched to a gene: 5. Looked up from germline, CDR1 is MNHEY and CDR2 is SVGAGI. The CDR3 spells CASSWLAGNGELFF. The CDR3 DNA follows: TGTGCCAGCAGTTGGCTAGCGGGCAACGGGGAGCTGTTTTTT.

This clone was seen more than once but under ten times. The V and J genes are TRBV13 and TRBJ1-3; D possibly corresponds to TRBD1 (6 bases). V was cut by 5 bases and J by 2 bases, with 13 bases left in between. CDR1 and CDR2 (germline): PRHDT, FYEKMQ (reference sequence). This CDR3 comprises 15 residues. CDR3 nucleotides: TGTGCCAGCAGCCCCTCGCCAGGGGCTGGAAACACCATATATTTT. Protein: CASSPSPGAGNTIYF.

This chain uses TRBV13 with TRBJ1-5; D is undetermined. Germline lookup yields CDR1 PRHDT and CDR2 FYEKMQ (reference sequence). The CDR3 runs to 12 residues. The V and J ends lost 3 bases and 6 bases respectively, with 6 bases between them. The DNA of the CDR3 is TGTGCCAGCAGCTTGCGGTCTCAGCCCCAGCATTTT. Protein sequence: CASSLRSQPQHF.

This chain links TRBV18 with TRBJ1-3; perhaps TRBD1 as D (5 bases). The germline CDR1 and CDR2 sequences are KGHSH and LQKENI. The CDR3 loop spans 14 amino acids. With 2 bases removed from V and 8 bases from J, the gap between germline ends came to 13 bases. The CDR3 DNA reads as TGTGCCAGCTCACCAGGGACTTTTGGGGACACCATATATTTT. Translated, it gives CASSPGTFGDTIYF.

The gene calls are TRBV19 and TRBJ2-1, with 12 positions matching TRBD2. CDR3 length: 23 amino acids. J lost 0 bases, V lost 5 bases, and 23 bases had no gene match. The V gene's germline CDR1 is LNHDA and CDR2 SQIVND (reference sequence). CDR3 residues: CASSPRNALTGLAGLSSYNEQFF. The CDR3 DNA follows: TGTGCCAGTAGTCCCCGTAACGCCCTAACGGGACTAGCGGGTCTGAGCTCCTACAATGAGCAGTTCTTC.

The gene calls are TRBV4-2 and TRBJ1-4; 9 nucleotides line up with TRBD1. After removal of 1 base from V and 1 base from J, the junction contained 16 bases not matched to a gene. The CDR3 consists of 21 residues. Germline V CDR1 and CDR2: LGHNA, YNFKEQ. The CDR3 sequence is CASSQGGGTGGFRETNEKLFF. The CDR3 DNA sequence: TGTGCCAGCAGCCAAGGAGGCGGTACAGGGGGCTTTAGGGAAACTAATGAAAAACTGTTTTTT.

The CDR3 DNA is TGTGCCAGCAGTTTAGGGCAGGGGGGCGGTCAGCCCCAGCATTTT. Its translation is CASSLGQGGGQPQHF. The V gene is TRBV28, the J gene TRBJ1-5; 7 nucleotides agree with TRBD1. Trimming removed 2 bases from V and 6 bases from J; junction bases left unmatched: 7. Germline-derived CDR1 and CDR2 are MDHEN and SYDVKM. The CDR3 spans 15 residues.

Of note for this clone: Other DNA sequences in this specimen translate into the identical CDR3. The chain combines TRBV5-1 with TRBJ2-7; possible D gene TRBD1, 6 bases. Trimming shortened V by 0 bases and J by 0 bases, and 10 bases separated the two germline ends. The CDR3 consists of 15 residues. Germline V gene sequence: CDR1 SGHRS, CDR2 YFSETQ. The CDR3 DNA sequence: TGCGCCAGCAGCTTGGGCCAGGGGCGCTCCTACGAGCAGTACTTC. Translated, it gives CASSLGQGRSYEQYF.

The rearrangement links TRBV19 to TRBJ1-5; 7 bases are a match to TRBD1. CDR3 length equals 14 residues. The ends lost 4 bases at V and 6 bases at J; junction bases unmatched: 6. The germline CDR1 and CDR2 sequences are LNHDA and SQIVND (reference sequence). The CDR3 sequence is CASSKRGPGQPQHF. The CDR3 nucleotides read TGTGCCAGTAGTAAGAGGGGGCCCGGTCAGCCCCAGCATTTT.